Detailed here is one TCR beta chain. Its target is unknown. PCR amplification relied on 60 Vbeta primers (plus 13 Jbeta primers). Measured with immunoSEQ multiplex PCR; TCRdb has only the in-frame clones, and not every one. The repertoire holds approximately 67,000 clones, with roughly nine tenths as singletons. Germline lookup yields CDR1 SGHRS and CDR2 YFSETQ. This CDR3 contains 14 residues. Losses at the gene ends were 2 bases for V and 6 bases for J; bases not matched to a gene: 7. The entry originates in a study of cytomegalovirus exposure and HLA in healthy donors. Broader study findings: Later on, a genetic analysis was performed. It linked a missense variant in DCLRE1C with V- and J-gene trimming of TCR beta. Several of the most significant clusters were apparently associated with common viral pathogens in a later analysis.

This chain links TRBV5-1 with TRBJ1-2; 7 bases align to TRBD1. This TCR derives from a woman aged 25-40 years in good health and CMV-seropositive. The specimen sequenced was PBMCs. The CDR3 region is CASSFGNRGDGYTF. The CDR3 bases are TGCGCCAGCAGCTTCGGGAACAGGGGAGATGGCTACACCTTC.